These 10 T cell receptor beta chains share one sample of origin, sequenced in a study of T cell responses to AZD1222 COVID-19 vaccine. The protocol was immunoSEQ multiplex PCR, while the TCRdb copy is restricted to in-frame clones and leaves out a portion. The data hold 150,000 to 180,000 clones, with roughly 90% observed a single time. This specimen was peripheral blood, taken on day 0 of AZD1222 vaccination. The source is an adult in good health.

V usage is TRBV19 and J usage is TRBJ2-3; D might be TRBD2 (6 bases). This CDR3 comprises 14 residues. The germline V and J ends were trimmed by 7 bases and 6 bases, with 17 bases remaining between them. CDR1 is LNHDA, CDR2 SQIVND, per germline (reference sequence). DNA of the CDR3: TGTGCCAGTACCCCCCGGACGGAGGGGGATACGCAGTATTTT. Translation: CASTPRTEGDTQYF.

This clone was recorded a few times. The chain uses TRBV12-5 and TRBJ1-3; TRBD1 might be the D (5 bases). Germline V gene sequence: CDR1 LGHNT, CDR2 FRNRAP. This CDR3 has 15 residues. The V and J ends lost 5 bases and 0 bases respectively, with 11 bases between them. The CDR3 protein is CASGPQVVSGNTIYF. CDR3 DNA sequence: TGTGCTAGTGGTCCACAGGTGGTCTCTGGAAACACCATATATTTT.

This clone appeared a few times. V is TRBV5-5 and J is TRBJ1-4, with TRBD1 matching 9 bases. Germline lookup yields CDR1 SGHKS and CDR2 YYEKEE (reference sequence). V was pared by 1 base and J by 8 bases, with 6 bases of the junction left unmatched. The CDR3 sequence is 15 residues long. The CDR3 region is CASSLTGGVGEKLFF. As DNA, the CDR3 is TGTGCCAGCAGCTTGACAGGGGGCGTCGGGGAAAAACTGTTTTTT.

This chain uses TRBV6-1 with TRBJ2-2, with a possible D match to TRBD1 (5 bases). The CDR3 is 15 residues long. Germline V CDR1 and CDR2: MNHNS, SASEGT. Trimming left V 1 base short and J 4 bases short, with 10 bases between. The CDR3 protein is CASSEGGYITGELFF. The CDR3 nucleotides are TGTGCCAGCAGTGAAGGGGGCTACATCACCGGGGAGCTGTTTTTT.

This chain joins TRBV11-2 and TRBJ2-7, with D perhaps matching TRBD1 (5 bases). Trimming cost V 0 bases and J 3 bases, with 9 bases left between them. CDR1 is SGHAT and CDR2 is FQNNGV in the germline V gene. CDR3 length: 14 residues. CDR3 amino acids: CASSLDPGFYEQYF. In DNA form, the CDR3 reads TGTGCCAGCAGCTTAGACCCAGGGTTCTACGAGCAGTACTTC.

V usage is TRBV2 and J usage is TRBJ1-1; D not resolved. Germline V gene sequence: CDR1 SNHLY, CDR2 FYNNEI. The V gene lost 7 bases and the J gene lost 3 bases, with 12 bases spanning the gap. This CDR3 contains 13 residues. CDR3 loop: CASTRVRDTEAFF. The CDR3 DNA reads TGTGCCAGCACGAGGGTGCGGGACACTGAAGCTTTCTTT.

The CDR3 here is CASSYPGALSNQPQHF. The CDR3 DNA is TGTGCCAGCAGTTACCCAGGGGCACTTAGCAATCAGCCCCAGCATTTT. This chain connects TRBV6-2 or TRBV6-3 to TRBJ1-5, with D maybe TRBD1 (6 bases). V lost 2 bases and J 0 bases, leaving 11 bases between the germline ends. Germline V CDR1 and CDR2: MNHEY, SVGEGT. This CDR3 is 16 amino acids long.

The J gene is TRBJ2-1, the V gene TRBV7-9, with D maybe TRBD1 (6 bases). Trimming took off 5 bases at V and 5 bases at J, with 10 bases between the two ends. The germline V gene encodes CDR1 SEHNR and CDR2 FQNEAQ (reference sequence). CDR3 length equals 13 residues. The CDR3 sequence: CASSRTGNNEQFF. The CDR3 DNA sequence: TGTGCCAGCAGCCGAACAGGGAACAATGAGCAGTTCTTC.

A note on this clone: Other DNA variants within this sample encode the same CDR3. This chain connects TRBV12-3 or TRBV12-4 to TRBJ2-1, with D possibly TRBD2 on 5 matching bases. With 2 bases removed from V and 5 bases from J, the gap between germline ends came to 7 bases. The CDR3 covers 13 residues. The CDR3 bases are TGTGCCAGCAGTTTAAGGGAGAACAATGAGCAGTTCTTC. It translates to CASSLRENNEQFF.

V gene TRBV9 combines with J gene TRBJ1-5, with 9 bases identical to TRBD1. The CDR3 extends over 14 amino acids. Germline V gene data show CDR1 as SGDLS and CDR2 as YYNGEE. V lost 3 bases and J lost 5; bases outside the gene matches: 3. CDR3 region: CASSATGGHQPQHF. CDR3 sequence (DNA): TGTGCCAGCAGCGCCACAGGGGGCCATCAGCCCCAGCATTTT.